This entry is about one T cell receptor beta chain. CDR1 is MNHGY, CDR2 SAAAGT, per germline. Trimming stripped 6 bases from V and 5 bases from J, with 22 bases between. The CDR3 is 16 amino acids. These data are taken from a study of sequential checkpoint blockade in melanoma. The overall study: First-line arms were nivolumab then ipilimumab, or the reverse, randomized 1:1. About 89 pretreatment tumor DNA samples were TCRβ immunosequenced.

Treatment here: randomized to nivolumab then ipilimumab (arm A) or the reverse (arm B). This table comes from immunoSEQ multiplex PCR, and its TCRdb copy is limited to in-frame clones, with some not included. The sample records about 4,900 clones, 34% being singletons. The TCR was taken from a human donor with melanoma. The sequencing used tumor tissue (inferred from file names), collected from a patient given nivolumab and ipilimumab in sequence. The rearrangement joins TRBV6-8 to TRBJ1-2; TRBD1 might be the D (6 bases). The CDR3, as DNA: TGTGCCAGCAGCCGAACTCTAACAGGGCTGCGGTATGGCTACACCTTC. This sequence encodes CASSRTLTGLRYGYTF.